This T cell receptor (beta chain) originates from a study of T cell changes during pregnancy in multiple sclerosis. The protocol was immunoSEQ multiplex PCR, while the TCRdb copy is restricted to in-frame clones and leaves out a portion. The table shows fewer than 70,000 clones, with under 95% occurring only once. Germline values: CDR1 MGHRA, CDR2 YSYEKL. This CDR3 is built from 15 residues. Losses at the gene ends were 1 base for V and 4 bases for J; bases not matched to a gene: 6. This chain uses TRBV4-1 with TRBJ1-1; 7 bases line up with TRBD1. This receptor was identified in a female donor with multiple sclerosis, enrolled in a pregnancy study. This specimen was CD8+ T cells from peripheral blood mononuclear cells, taken in the third trimester of pregnancy. The CDR3 here is CASSQGEGAVTEAFF. The CDR3 DNA reads TGCGCCAGCAGCCAAGGAGAGGGGGCCGTCACTGAAGCTTTCTTT.